This TCR beta chain was identified during a study of a mutant IDH1 vaccine in newly diagnosed glioma. Sequencing was performed with immunoSEQ multiplex PCR; in TCRdb, only in-frame clones are kept and a portion is missing. This sample yields tens of thousands of clones, of which around 85% are seen a single time; approximately 0.8% belongs to the top ten. J gave up 5 bases and V 4 bases, and 10 bases lay outside the gene matches. Germline V CDR1 and CDR2: MNHEY, SMNVEV (reference sequence). The CDR3 covers 15 residues. Time point defined: week 23, last vaccination. Every vaccination contained 300 ug of the mutant IDH1 20-mer peptide and was paired with topical imiquimod. On this clone itself: Antigen: not known.

This clonotype was obtained from a woman aged 45-65 years with glioma. The source material was PBMCs, sampled from a glioma patient whose treatment included an IDH1 peptide vaccine. This rearrangement joins TRBV27 to TRBJ2-5; 7 bases map to TRBD1. CDR3 coding DNA: TGTGCCAGCAGTTCCCCCGGGACAGAGGACGAGACCCAGTACTTC. As protein: CASSSPGTEDETQYF.